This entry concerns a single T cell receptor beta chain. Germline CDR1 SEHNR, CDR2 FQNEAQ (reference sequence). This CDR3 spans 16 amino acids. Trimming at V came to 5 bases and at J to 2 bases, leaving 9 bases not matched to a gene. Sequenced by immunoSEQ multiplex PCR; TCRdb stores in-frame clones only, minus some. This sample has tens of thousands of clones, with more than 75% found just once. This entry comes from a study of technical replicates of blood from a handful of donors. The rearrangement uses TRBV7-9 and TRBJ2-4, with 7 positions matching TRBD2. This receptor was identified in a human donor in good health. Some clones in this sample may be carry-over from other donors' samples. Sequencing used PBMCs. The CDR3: CASSPASGTTKNIQYF. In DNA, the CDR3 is TGTGCCAGCAGCCCTGCTAGCGGAACAACCAAAAACATTCAGTACTTC.